This TCR beta chain was recovered during a study of blood T cells in healthy people across ages. V was pared by 0 bases and J by 0 bases, with 12 bases between. CDR3 length: 16 residues. Germline V gene lookup returns CDR1 MGHRA and CDR2 YSYEKL. A second roughly 6 to 12 cycle PCR used barcoded and J-beta primers. Using its own MiXCR run on the 5' RACE reads, TCRdb lists one record per CDR3 protein. This sample has more than 900,000 distinct CDR3 sequences, with about 23% found just once. Separately, the same data were catalogued under a study of T cells of mothers and their children.

The chain combines TRBV4-1 with TRBJ2-7; D is ambiguous. The sequence derives from a girl between 2 and 10 years old in good health. Sequenced sample: blood. CDR3 coding DNA: TGCGCCAGCAGCCAAGATGATAGCCCTGCCTCCTACGAGCAGTACTTC. It yields the protein CASSQDDSPASYEQYF.